Listed below are T cell receptor beta chains from one sample, sequenced in a study of vaccination and CD4 T cells after COVID-19. TCRdb called the PCR reads again in MiXCR, with one record for every CDR3 protein. This sample has approximately 7,100 distinct CDR3 sequences, with about 40% found just once. These receptors have no identified antigens. The specimen was CD4+ T cells from blood, cultured in vitro. The receptors were gathered from a human donor in good health. CDR3s include the opening cysteine and the closing phenylalanine or tryptophan. A D gene is named only where the DNA matches it firmly. Size is omitted from some rows. Given values are once, few, many or a class for expanded clones.

TRBV12-3/TRBV12-4,.,TRBD1,TRBJ2-7,TGTGCCAGCAGCCGGGACAGTTGGGGTCCCGAGCAGTACTTC,CASSRDSWGPEQYF
TRBV12-3/TRBV12-4,.,.,TRBJ1-2,TGTGCCAGCAGTTTAGGGACAGAGCGGCATGGCTACACCTTC,CASSLGTERHGYTF
TRBV25-1,.,.,TRBJ1-3,TGTGCCAGCAGTGACGTAGGCGGCGTCCATGGAAACACCATATATTTT,CASSDVGGVHGNTIYF
TRBV20-1,.,.,TRBJ2-1,TGCAGTGCTAGGAGGAACGGCGGCGGGCAGTTCTTC,CSARRNGGGQFF
TRBV6-5,.,.,TRBJ1-1,TGTGCCAGCAGTTACGGGACACCGAACACTGAAGCTTTCTTT,CASSYGTPNTEAFF
TRBV6-1,few,TRBD2,TRBJ2-2,TGTGCCAGCACCCGCCAGCGGGGGGGGAACACCGGGGAGCTGTTTTTT,CASTRQRGGNTGELFF
TRBV30,.,.,TRBJ2-5,TGTGCCTGGAGTGGTGGACGCCGGACCCAGTACTTC,CAWSGGRRTQYF
TRBV7-9,.,TRBD1,TRBJ1-2,TGTGCCAGCAGCTTCTACAGGGGACCCTATGGCCACACCTTC,CASSFYRGPYGHTF
TRBV10-3,.,.,TRBJ2-7,TGTGCCATCAGTGAGTCGATAAAGGGGGCCTACGAGCAGTACTTC,CAISESIKGAYEQYF
TRBV20-1,.,TRBD2,TRBJ2-3,TGCAGTGCTAATCAGCGGGGCAGCACAGATACGCAGTATTTT,CSANQRGSTDTQYF
TRBV18,few,.,TRBJ2-7,TGTGCCAGCTCACCAATCAGCATTTACGAGCAGTACTTC,CASSPISIYEQYF
TRBV7-3,.,TRBD1,TRBJ1-6,TGTGCCAGCAGCTTAACCGGACAGGGGCGGTCACCCCTCCACTTT,CASSLTGQGRSPLHF
TRBV30,few,.,TRBJ1-5,TGTGCCTGGAGTACAGGGCGCAATCAGCCCCAGCATTTT,CAWSTGRNQPQHF
TRBV5-8,.,TRBD2,TRBJ2-5,TGTGCCAGCAGCTTGATAGCGGGAGGTGAGACCCAGTACTTC,CASSLIAGGETQYF
TRBV12-3/TRBV12-4,.,.,TRBJ1-5,TGTGCCAGCAGTTTACGGCAGCCCCAGCATTTT,CASSLRQPQHF
TRBV9,.,.,TRBJ1-2,TGTGCCAGCAGCGTAGCACAGGGACTAGGCTATGGCTACACCTTC,CASSVAQGLGYGYTF
TRBV5-1,few,.,TRBJ2-5,TGCGCCAGCAGCTTGGCGGGGGCCAACGAAGAGACCCAGTACTTC,CASSLAGANEETQYF
TRBV5-1,.,TRBD2,TRBJ2-1,TGCGCCAGCAGCTGGAGCGGGGGCGCGAATAATGAGCAGTTCTTC,CASSWSGGANNEQFF
TRBV6-1,few,.,TRBJ1-2,TGTGCCAGCAGCCTAGGCAATACGGGGGGCTACACCTTC,CASSLGNTGGYTF
TRBV6-5,few,.,TRBJ2-5,TGTGCCAGCAGTTACTCGGGACCCAAGCCCCAAGAGACCCAGTACTTC,CASSYSGPKPQETQYF
TRBV6-1,.,.,TRBJ2-7,TGTGCCAGCAGTGAACAGGGGTGGGACGAGCAGTACTTC,CASSEQGWDEQYF
TRBV6-5,.,.,TRBJ2-3,TGTGCCAGCAGTTACCGAACAGGAGGCTCAGATACGCAGTATTTT,CASSYRTGGSDTQYF
TRBV15,.,.,TRBJ1-1,TGTGCCACCAGCAGAGACCAGGCAAGCGCTGAAGCTTTCTTT,CATSRDQASAEAFF
TRBV6-1,.,.,TRBJ1-5,TGTGCCAGCAGCGGGGTCGTCAGTCATAGCAATCAGCCCCAGCATTTT,CASSGVVSHSNQPQHF
TRBV6-2/TRBV6-3,.,TRBD2,TRBJ2-2,TGTGCCAGCAACCGACAAGCGGGGGGCAAGGCCGGGGAGCTGTTTTTT,CASNRQAGGKAGELFF
TRBV20-1,.,TRBD1,TRBJ2-7,TGCAGTGCTTGGACAGGGGGCGGTGAGCAGTACTTC,CSAWTGGGEQYF
TRBV2,few,TRBD1,TRBJ2-3,TGTGCCAGCAGTCCGGACAGGCCCGCAGATACGCAGTATTTT,CASSPDRPADTQYF